This TCR beta chain derives from a study of response to subunit inactivated influenza vaccine. Study results and caveats: Each seasonal flu vaccination may recruit only limited new T cells, authors suggested.

This clonotype turned up a few times. Its antigen is still unknown. TCRdb reprocessed the RT-PCR reads via MiXCR and lists one record per CDR3 protein. The sample includes 860,000 or so distinct CDR3 sequences, 21% of them seen just once. Germline CDR1 reads SGHNT; CDR2 reads YYREEE (reference sequence). CDR3 length: 15 residues. V lost 5 bases to trimming and J lost 5 bases, with 20 bases between them. This material consisted of PBMCs from blood, taken about 5 days after vaccination. The sequence derives from a man aged 45-65 years who received an inactivated influenza vaccine. This rearrangement joins TRBV5-4 to TRBJ2-7, with TRBD2 as a possible D gene (6 bases). CDR3 DNA: TGTGCCAGCAGATCCCAACTAGCACACTACGACGAGCAGTACTTC. Translated, it gives CASRSQLAHYDEQYF.